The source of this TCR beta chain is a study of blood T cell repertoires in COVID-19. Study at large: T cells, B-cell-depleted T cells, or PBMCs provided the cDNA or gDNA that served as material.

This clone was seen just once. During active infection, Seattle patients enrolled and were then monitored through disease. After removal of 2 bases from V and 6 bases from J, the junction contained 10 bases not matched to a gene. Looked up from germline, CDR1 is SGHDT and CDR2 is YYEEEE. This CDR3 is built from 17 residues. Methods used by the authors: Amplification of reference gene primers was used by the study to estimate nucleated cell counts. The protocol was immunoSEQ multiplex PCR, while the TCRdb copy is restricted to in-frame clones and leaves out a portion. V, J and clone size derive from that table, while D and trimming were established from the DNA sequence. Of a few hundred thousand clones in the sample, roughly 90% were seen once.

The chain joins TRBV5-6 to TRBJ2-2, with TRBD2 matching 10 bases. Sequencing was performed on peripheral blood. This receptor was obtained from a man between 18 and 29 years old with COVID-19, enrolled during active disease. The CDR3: CASSLRAGGLRPGELFF. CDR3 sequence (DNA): TGTGCCAGCAGCTTAAGAGCGGGAGGGCTGAGACCCGGGGAGCTGTTTTTT.